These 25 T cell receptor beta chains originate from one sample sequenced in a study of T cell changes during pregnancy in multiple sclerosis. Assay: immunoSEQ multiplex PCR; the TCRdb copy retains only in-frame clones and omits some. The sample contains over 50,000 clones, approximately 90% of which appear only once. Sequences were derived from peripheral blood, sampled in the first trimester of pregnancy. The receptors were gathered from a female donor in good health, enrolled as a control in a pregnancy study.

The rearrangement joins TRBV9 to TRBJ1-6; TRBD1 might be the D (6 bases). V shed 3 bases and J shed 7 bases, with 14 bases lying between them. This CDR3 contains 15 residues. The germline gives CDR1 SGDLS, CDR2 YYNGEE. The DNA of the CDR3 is TGTGCCAGCAGCGGACACAGGGATTTGAATTCACCCCTCCACTTT. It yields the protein CASSGHRDLNSPLHF. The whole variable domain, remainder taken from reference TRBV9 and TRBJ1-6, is DSGVTQTPKHLITATGQRVTLRCSPRSGDLSVYWYQQSLDQGLQFLIQYYNGEERAKGNILERFSAQQFPDLHSELNLSSLELGDSALYFCASSGHRDLNSPLHFGNGTRLTVT.

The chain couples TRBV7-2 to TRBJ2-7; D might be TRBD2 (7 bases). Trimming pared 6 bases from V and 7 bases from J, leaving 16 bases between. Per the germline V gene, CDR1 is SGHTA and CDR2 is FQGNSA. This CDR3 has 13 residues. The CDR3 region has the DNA TGTGCCAGCAGTCTCGGGGGGCTACAGGAGCAGTACTTC. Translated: CASSLGGLQEQYF. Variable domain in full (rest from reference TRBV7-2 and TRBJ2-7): GAGVSQSPSNKVTEKGKDVELRCDPISGHTALYWYRQSLGQGLEFLIYFQGNSAPDKSGLPSDRFSAERTGGSVSTLTIQRTQQEDSAVYLCASSLGGLQEQYFGPGTRLTVT.

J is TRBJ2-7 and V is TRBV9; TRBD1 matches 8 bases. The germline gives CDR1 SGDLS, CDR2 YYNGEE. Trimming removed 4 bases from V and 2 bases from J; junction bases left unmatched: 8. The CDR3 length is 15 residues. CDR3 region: CASSPHWTGTYEQYF. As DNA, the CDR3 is TGTGCCAGCAGCCCTCACTGGACAGGGACCTACGAGCAGTACTTC.

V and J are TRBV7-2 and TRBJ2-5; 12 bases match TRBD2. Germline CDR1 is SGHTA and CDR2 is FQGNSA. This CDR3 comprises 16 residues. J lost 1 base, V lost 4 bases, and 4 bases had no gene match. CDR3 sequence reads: CASSSGLAGLQETQYF. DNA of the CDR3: TGTGCCAGCAGCTCCGGACTAGCGGGGCTCCAAGAGACCCAGTACTTC.

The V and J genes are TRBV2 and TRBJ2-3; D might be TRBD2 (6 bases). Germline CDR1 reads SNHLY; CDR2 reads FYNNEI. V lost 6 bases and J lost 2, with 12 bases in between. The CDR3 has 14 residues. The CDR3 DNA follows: TGTGCCAGCAGGACTAGAGGAAACACAGATACGCAGTATTTT. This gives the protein CASRTRGNTDTQYF.

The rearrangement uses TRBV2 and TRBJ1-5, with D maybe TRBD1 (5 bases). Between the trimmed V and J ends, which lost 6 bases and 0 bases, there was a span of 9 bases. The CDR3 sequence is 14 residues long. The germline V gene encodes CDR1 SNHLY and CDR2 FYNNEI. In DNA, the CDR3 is TGTGCCAGCAGGGACACGAATAGCAATCAGCCCCAGCATTTT. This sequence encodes CASRDTNSNQPQHF.

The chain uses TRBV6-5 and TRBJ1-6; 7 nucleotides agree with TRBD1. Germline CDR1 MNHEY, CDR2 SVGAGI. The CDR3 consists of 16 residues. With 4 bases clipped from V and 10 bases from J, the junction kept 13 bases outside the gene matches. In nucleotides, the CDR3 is TGTGCCAGCAGTTCGCACAAACAGGGGATTACGTCACCCCTCCACTTT. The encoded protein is CASSSHKQGITSPLHF.

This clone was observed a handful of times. The CDR3 loop reads CASRETGGLTTEAFF. CDR3 DNA: TGTGCCAGCAGGGAGACGGGGGGGCTGACCACTGAAGCTTTCTTT. The genes are TRBV6-1 and TRBJ1-1, with D tentatively TRBD1 (6 bases). Germline values: CDR1 MNHNS, CDR2 SASEGT. The CDR3 has 15 residues. Trimming took off 6 bases at V and 4 bases at J, with 18 bases between the two ends.

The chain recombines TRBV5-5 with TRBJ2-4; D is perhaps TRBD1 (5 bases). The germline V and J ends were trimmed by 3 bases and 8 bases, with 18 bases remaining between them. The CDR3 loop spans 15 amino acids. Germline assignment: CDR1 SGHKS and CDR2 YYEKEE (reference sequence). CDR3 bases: TGTGCCAGCAGCTCCGGTTGGGGCCGCGAGGACATTCAGTACTTC. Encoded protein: CASSSGWGREDIQYF.

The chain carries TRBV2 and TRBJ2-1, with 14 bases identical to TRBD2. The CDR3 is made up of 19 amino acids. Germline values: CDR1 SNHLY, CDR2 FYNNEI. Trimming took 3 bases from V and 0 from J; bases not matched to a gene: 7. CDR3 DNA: TGTGCCAGCAGTGACGGGACTAGCGGGGGATACAACTCCTACAATGAGCAGTTCTTC. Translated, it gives CASSDGTSGGYNSYNEQFF.

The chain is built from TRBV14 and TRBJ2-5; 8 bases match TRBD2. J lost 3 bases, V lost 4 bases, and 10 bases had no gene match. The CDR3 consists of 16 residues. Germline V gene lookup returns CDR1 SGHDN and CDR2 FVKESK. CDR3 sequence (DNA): TGTGCCAGCAGCCCAAAATGGACTAGCAAGAAAGAGACCCAGTACTTC. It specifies CASSPKWTSKKETQYF.

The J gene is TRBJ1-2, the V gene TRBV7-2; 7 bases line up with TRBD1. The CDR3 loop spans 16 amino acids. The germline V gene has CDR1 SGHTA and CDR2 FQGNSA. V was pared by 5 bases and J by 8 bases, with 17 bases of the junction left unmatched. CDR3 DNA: TGTGCCAGCAGCAACCTTGGGACAGCGGCCCTAGGGGGCTACACCTTC. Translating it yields CASSNLGTAALGGYTF.

The CDR3 loop is CASSPMDRAGNSPLHF. DNA of the CDR3: TGTGCCAGCAGCCCGATGGACAGGGCAGGAAACTCACCCCTCCACTTT. The rearrangement joins TRBV11-2 to TRBJ1-6, with TRBD1 identical over 8 bases. The CDR3 runs 16 residues. The germline V gene encodes CDR1 SGHAT and CDR2 FQNNGV. The trim removed 5 bases at V and 10 bases at J, leaving 13 bases unmatched. Using reference TRBV11-2 and TRBJ1-6 for the parts outside the CDR3, the full variable domain is EAGVAQSPRYKIIEKRQSVAFWCNPISGHATLYWYQQILGQGPKLLIQFQNNGVVDDSQLPKDRFSAERLKGVDSTLKIQPAKLEDSAVYLCASSPMDRAGNSPLHFGNGTRLTVT.

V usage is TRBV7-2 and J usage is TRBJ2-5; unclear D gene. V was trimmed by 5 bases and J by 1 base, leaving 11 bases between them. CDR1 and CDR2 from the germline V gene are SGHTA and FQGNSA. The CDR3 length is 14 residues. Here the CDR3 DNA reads TGTGCCAGCAGCCAAGAGACTGGCCAAGAGACCCAGTACTTC. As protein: CASSQETGQETQYF.

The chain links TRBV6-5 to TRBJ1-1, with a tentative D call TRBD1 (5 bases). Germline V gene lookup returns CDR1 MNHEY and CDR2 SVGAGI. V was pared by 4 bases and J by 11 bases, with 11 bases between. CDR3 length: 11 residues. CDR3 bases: TGTGCCAGCAGTTTTTTGGGGGGGGCTTTCTTT. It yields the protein CASSFLGGAFF.

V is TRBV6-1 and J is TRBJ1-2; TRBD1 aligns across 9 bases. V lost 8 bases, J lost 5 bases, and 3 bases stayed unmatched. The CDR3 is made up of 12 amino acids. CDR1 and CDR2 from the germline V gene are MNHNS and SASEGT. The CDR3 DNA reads TGTGCCAGCGGGACAGGGACATATGGCTACACCTTC. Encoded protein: CASGTGTYGYTF.

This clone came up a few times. CDR3 protein: CASRRDNSPLHF. In DNA, the CDR3 is TGTGCCAGCAGACGAGATAATTCACCCCTCCACTTT. The chain combines TRBV7-2 with TRBJ1-6; no firm D call. The CDR3 totals 12 residues. Germline assignment: CDR1 SGHTA and CDR2 FQGNSA. V shed 6 bases and J shed 5 bases, with 5 bases lying between them.

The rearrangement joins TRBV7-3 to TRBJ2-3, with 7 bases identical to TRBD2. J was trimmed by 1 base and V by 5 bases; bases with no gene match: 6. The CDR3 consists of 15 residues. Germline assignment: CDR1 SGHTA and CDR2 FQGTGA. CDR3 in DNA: TGTGCCAGCAGCGCCTTCCGGGGGGGCACAGATACGCAGTATTTT. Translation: CASSAFRGGTDTQYF.

The CDR3 region is CASSLLGGLAGNNEQFF. The CDR3 DNA is TGTGCCAGCAGCTTATTAGGGGGACTAGCGGGAAACAATGAGCAGTTCTTC. This chain joins TRBV7-2 and TRBJ2-1, with 13 bases fitting TRBD2. Trimming at V came to 2 bases and at J to 5 bases, leaving 6 bases not matched to a gene. The CDR3 has 17 residues. Germline V CDR1 and CDR2: SGHTA, FQGNSA.

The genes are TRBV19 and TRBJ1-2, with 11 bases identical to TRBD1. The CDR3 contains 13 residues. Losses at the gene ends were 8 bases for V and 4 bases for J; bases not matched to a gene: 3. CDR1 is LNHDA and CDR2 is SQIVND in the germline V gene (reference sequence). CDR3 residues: CASSGTGGYGYTF. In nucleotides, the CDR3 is TGTGCCAGTTCAGGGACAGGGGGCTATGGCTACACCTTC.

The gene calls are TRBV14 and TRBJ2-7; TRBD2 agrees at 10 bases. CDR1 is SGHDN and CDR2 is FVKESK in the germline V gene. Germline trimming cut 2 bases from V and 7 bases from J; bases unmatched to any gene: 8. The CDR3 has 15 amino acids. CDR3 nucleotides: TGTGCCAGCAGCCAAACAGCGGGGGGGCCGGGGGAGCAGTACTTC. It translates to CASSQTAGGPGEQYF.

For the CDR3, the DNA is TGTGCCAGCAGCCCCGGGGGTTTGAGCTATGGCTACACCTTC. The encoded protein is CASSPGGLSYGYTF. V usage is TRBV7-9 and J usage is TRBJ1-2, with a tentative D call TRBD1 (5 bases). V lost 5 bases and J lost 4, with 14 bases in between. The V gene's germline CDR1 is SEHNR and CDR2 FQNEAQ (reference sequence). This CDR3 comprises 14 residues.

The CDR3 DNA reads as TGTGCCAGCAGCTTGGGGCGAGGGAGTTCCTATGGCTACACCTTC. It codes for CASSLGRGSSYGYTF. V gene TRBV5-4 combines with J gene TRBJ1-2; D is uncertain. Per germline, CDR1 SGHNT and CDR2 YYREEE (reference sequence). Between the trimmed V and J ends, which lost 0 bases and 4 bases, there was a span of 13 bases. The CDR3 length is 15 residues.

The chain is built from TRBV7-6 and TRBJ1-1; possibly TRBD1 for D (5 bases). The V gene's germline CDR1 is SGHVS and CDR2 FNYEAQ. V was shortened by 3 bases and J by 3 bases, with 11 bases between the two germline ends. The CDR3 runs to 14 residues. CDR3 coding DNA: TGTGCCAGCAGCTTGGGGGGGGGTGACACTGAAGCTTTCTTT. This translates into CASSLGGGDTEAFF.

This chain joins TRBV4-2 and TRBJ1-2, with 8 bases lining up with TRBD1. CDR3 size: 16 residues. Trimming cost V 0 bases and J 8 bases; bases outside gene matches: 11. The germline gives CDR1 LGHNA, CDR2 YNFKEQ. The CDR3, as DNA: TGTGCCAGCAGCCAAGACTTTGGTCCGGGACAGGAAGGCTACACCTTC. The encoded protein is CASSQDFGPGQEGYTF.